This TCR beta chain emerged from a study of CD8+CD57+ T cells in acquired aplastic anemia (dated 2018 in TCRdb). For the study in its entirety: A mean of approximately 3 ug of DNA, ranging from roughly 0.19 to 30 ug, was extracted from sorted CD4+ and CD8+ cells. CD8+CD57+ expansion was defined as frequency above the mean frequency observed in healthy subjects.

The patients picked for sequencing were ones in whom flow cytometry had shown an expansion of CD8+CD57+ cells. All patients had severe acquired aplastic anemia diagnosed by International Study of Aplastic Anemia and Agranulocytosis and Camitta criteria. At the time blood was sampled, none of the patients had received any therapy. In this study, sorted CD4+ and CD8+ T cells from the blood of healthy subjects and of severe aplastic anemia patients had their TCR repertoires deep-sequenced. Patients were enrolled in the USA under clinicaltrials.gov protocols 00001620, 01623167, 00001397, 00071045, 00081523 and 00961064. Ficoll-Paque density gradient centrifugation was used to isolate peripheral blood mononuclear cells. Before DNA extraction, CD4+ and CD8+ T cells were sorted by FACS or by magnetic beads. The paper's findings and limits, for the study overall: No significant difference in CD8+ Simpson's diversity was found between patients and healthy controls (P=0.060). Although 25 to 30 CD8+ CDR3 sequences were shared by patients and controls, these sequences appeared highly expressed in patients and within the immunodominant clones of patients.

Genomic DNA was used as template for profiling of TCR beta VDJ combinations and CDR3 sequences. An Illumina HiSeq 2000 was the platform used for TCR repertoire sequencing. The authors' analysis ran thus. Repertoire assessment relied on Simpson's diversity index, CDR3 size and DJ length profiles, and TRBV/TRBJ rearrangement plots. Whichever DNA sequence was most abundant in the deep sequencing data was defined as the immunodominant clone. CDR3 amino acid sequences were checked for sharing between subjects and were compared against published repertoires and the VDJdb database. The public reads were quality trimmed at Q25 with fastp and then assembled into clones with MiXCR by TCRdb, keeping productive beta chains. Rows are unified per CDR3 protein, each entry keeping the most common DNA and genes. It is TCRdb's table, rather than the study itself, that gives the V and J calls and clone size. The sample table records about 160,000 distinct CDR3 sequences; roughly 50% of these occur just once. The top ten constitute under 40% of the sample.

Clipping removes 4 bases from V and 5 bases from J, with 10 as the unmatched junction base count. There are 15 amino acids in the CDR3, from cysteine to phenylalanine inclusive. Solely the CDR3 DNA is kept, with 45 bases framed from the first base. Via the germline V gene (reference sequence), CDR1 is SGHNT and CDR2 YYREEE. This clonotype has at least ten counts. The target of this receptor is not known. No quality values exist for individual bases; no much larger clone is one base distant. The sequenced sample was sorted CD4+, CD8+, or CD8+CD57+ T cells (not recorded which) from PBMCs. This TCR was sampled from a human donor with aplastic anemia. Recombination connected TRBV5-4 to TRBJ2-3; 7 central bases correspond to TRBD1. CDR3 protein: CASSSQGEEGDTQYF. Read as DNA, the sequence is TGTGCCAGCAGCAGCCAGGGGGAAGAGGGAGATACGCAGTATTTT.